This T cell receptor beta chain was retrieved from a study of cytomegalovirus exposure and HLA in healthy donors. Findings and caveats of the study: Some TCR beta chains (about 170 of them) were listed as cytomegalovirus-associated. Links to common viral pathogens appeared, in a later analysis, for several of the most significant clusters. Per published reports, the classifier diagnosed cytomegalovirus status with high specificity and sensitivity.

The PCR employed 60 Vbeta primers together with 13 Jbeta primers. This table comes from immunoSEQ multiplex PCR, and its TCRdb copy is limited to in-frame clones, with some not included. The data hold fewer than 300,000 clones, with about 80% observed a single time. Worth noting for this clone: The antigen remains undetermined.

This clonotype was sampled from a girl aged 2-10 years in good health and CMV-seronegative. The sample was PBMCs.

The CDR3 spells CASSLTTGRAFF. As DNA, the CDR3 is TGTGCCAGCAGTCTAACGACAGGGAGGGCTTTCTTT. V gene TRBV6-5 combines with J gene TRBJ1-1; the match to TRBD1 covers 7 bases. Germline CDR1 reads MNHEY; CDR2 reads SVGAGI. After removal of 5 bases from V and 11 bases from J, the junction contained 8 bases not matched to a gene. The CDR3 runs to 12 residues.